This TCR beta chain stems from a study of T cell repertoires in cytomegalovirus infection. About the research overall: Recently identified HLA-C-restricted CMV epitopes were among the peptides used. The public TCR beta signatures pointed to both CMV infection and matching HLA type. Points from the study as a whole: The study identified carriers of CMV plus the relevant HLA from cumulative public TCR beta family frequency. There were HLA-C-restricted CMV-specific TCR beta clonotypes dominating the ex vivo response.

Points on this clonotype: Its antigen is currently unknown. One base away lies a much larger clone, so this may be a sequencing read error.

Germline assignment: CDR1 SNHLY and CDR2 FYNNEI. The germline V and J ends were trimmed by 11 bases and 8 bases, with 21 bases remaining between them. The CDR3 has 13 amino acids. TCRdb analysed the reads with MiXCR anew, one entry per CDR3 protein. The table has more than 75,000 distinct CDR3 sequences, about 29% seen once. The sequencing here drew on CD8+ T cells from cultured PBMCs, taken from culture after CMV antigen stimulation. This TCR came from a human donor in good health (CMV status not recorded). Some clones in this sample may be carry-over from other donors' samples. The chain links TRBV2 to TRBJ1-2; D is possibly TRBD1 (5 bases). DNA for the CDR3: TGTGCCGACCTTGATGGGGCAACAGAGGGCTACACCTTC. Translated: CADLDGATEGYTF. The complete variable domain, with remaining parts taken from reference TRBV2 and TRBJ1-2, reads EPEVTQTPSHQVTQMGQEVILRCVPISNHLYFYWYRQILGQKVEFLVSFYNNEISEKSEIFDDQFSVERPDGSNFTLKIRSTKLEDSAMYFCADLDGATEGYTFGSGTRLTVV.